This T cell receptor (beta chain) was recorded in a study of radiation and T cells in renal cell carcinoma. With 2 bases removed from V and 7 bases from J, the gap between germline ends came to 8 bases. This CDR3 spans 12 amino acids. Germline V gene lookup returns CDR1 MNHNY and CDR2 SVGAGI (reference sequence). Produced via immunoSEQ multiplex PCR; TCRdb's table is partial and in-frame only. The sample holds approximately 100,000 clones, around nine tenths seen once. Notes on this clone: Its antigen remains unidentified.

Notes on the study in general: From baseline, blood top tumor clonotypes peaked at 2 weeks post-radiation.

Specified time point: baseline pretreatment blood. The treatment was: 15 Gy SBRT to primary tumor, nephrectomy 4 weeks later. The tumor was a clear cell renal cell carcinoma. This chain joins TRBV6-6 and TRBJ1-1; D is possibly TRBD1 (5 bases). The source was blood, collected from a patient whose treatment included radiotherapy and nephrectomy. The receptor was derived from a man aged 45-65 years with renal cell carcinoma. The CDR3, as DNA: TGTGCCAGCAGTTACGGGGACGGTGAAGCTTTCTTT. Translating it yields CASSYGDGEAFF.